This TCR beta chain derives from a study of blood T cell repertoires in COVID-19. Study-level information: COVID-19 samples from acute and convalescent phases originated in the United States, Italy and Spain.

Data came from immunoSEQ multiplex PCR; TCRdb stores just in-frame clones and leaves some out. The profile shows some 74,000 clones, 75% to 85% of them singletons. CDR3 length: 17 residues. J was trimmed by 4 bases and V by 1 base; bases with no gene match: 7. Germline V gene data show CDR1 as LNHNV and CDR2 as YYDKDF (reference sequence). The genes are TRBV15 and TRBJ1-4; 9 nucleotides line up with TRBD1. Source material: peripheral blood. The receptor comes from a man at least 80 years old with acute or convalescent COVID-19. The CDR3 region is CATSRALGGQGNEKLFF. In DNA, the CDR3 is TGTGCCACCAGCAGAGCCTTAGGGGGACAGGGTAATGAAAAACTGTTTTTT.